Below, 26 T cell receptor beta chains from the same sample are listed, as sequenced in a study of cytomegalovirus exposure and HLA in healthy donors. Profiling relied on immunoSEQ multiplex PCR, and the TCRdb table lists in-frame clones only, not all of them. There are 250,000 to 300,000 clones in the sample; 90% occur only once, and 0.35% to 0.4% lies in the top ten. The sample comprised PBMCs. The receptors were gathered from a woman aged 18-35 years in good health and CMV-seronegative.

The chain couples TRBV5-1 to TRBJ2-5; 14 bases map to TRBD2. The CDR3 has 17 residues. V dropped 4 bases and J dropped 2; count of bases not matched to a gene: 7. The germline V gene encodes CDR1 SGHRS and CDR2 YFSETQ. The CDR3 coding sequence is TGCGCCAGCAGCGCGGGACTAGCGGGGGCCCATCAAGAGACCCAGTACTTC. It translates to CASSAGLAGAHQETQYF.

This clone was recorded a few times. V gene TRBV6-5 combines with J gene TRBJ1-6, with 7 bases matching TRBD1. Germline CDR1 and CDR2: MNHEY and SVGAGI. The junction had 5 bases not matched to a gene; V was cut back by 5 bases and J by 7 bases. The length of the CDR3 is 14 residues. CDR3 DNA: TGTGCCAGCAGTAAAGGGACAGAGAATTCACCCCTCCACTTT. The encoded protein is CASSKGTENSPLHF.

The chain employs TRBV4-3 and TRBJ2-7, with D perhaps TRBD2 (7 bases). Trimming shortened V by 0 bases and J by 0 bases, and 9 bases separated the two germline ends. The CDR3 loop spans 15 amino acids. Germline V lookup: CDR1 LGHNA, CDR2 YSLEER. CDR3 nucleotide sequence: TGCGCCAGCAGCCAAGAACGGGGGGCCTCCTACGAGCAGTACTTC. It encodes CASSQERGASYEQYF.

In this sample, this clone turned up a few times. The V call is TRBV20-1, the J call TRBJ2-5; D unresolved. The CDR3 totals 10 residues. CDR1 and CDR2 (germline): DFQATT, SNEGSKA (reference sequence). Trimming pared 4 bases from V and 5 bases from J, leaving 5 bases between. The CDR3 sequence: CSATQETQYF. CDR3 DNA: TGCAGTGCTACCCAGGAGACCCAGTACTTC.

CDR3 in DNA: TGTGCCAGCAGATTACAGGGGTCCTATGGCTACACCTTC. Its translation is CASRLQGSYGYTF. The chain couples TRBV28 to TRBJ1-2, with TRBD1 matching 7 bases. Losses at the gene ends were 6 bases for V and 4 bases for J; bases not matched to a gene: 5. CDR3 length: 13 residues. Looked up from germline, CDR1 is MDHEN and CDR2 is SYDVKM.

The rearrangement uses TRBV5-6 and TRBJ1-3, with D possibly matching TRBD1 (5 bases). This CDR3 has 15 residues. CDR1 SGHDT and CDR2 YYEEEE come from the germline V gene. V was trimmed by 4 bases and J by 0 bases, leaving 11 bases between them. The CDR3 region is CASSRTGFSGNTIYF. CDR3 nucleotide sequence: TGTGCCAGCAGCCGAACAGGATTCTCTGGAAACACCATATATTTT.

CDR3 amino acids: CASSYSGRTEAFF. The CDR3 nucleotides are TGTGCCAGCAGTTATTCGGGGAGGACTGAAGCTTTCTTT. The genes are TRBV6-6 and TRBJ1-1; unclear D gene. Trimming shortened V by 3 bases and J by 5 bases, and 10 bases separated the two germline ends. This CDR3 comprises 13 residues. Germline V gene lookup returns CDR1 MNHNY and CDR2 SVGAGI (reference sequence).

This clone is a singleton in its sample. V and J are TRBV5-1 and TRBJ2-1; D is ambiguous. Between the trimmed V and J ends, which lost 0 bases and 0 bases, there was a span of 7 bases. The CDR3 is made up of 15 amino acids. Looked up from germline, CDR1 is SGHRS and CDR2 is YFSETQ. The CDR3 DNA is TGCGCCAGCAGCTTGGTTCCAGACTCCTACAATGAGCAGTTCTTC. It specifies CASSLVPDSYNEQFF.

The CDR3: CASSEFDRDNSPLHF. The CDR3 nucleotides are TGTGCCAGCAGCGAATTCGACAGGGATAATTCACCCCTCCACTTT. The J gene is TRBJ1-6, the V gene TRBV28, with 7 bases that match TRBD1. The CDR3 has 15 residues. The germline V gene has CDR1 MDHEN and CDR2 SYDVKM. After removal of 6 bases from V and 5 bases from J, the junction contained 7 bases not matched to a gene. The full variable domain, completed using reference TRBV28 and TRBJ1-6, is DVKVTQSSRYLVKRTGEKVFLECVQDMDHENMFWYRQDPGLGLRLIYFSYDVKMKEKGDIPEGYSVSREKKERFSLILESASTNQTSMYLCASSEFDRDNSPLHFGNGTRLTVT.

The table lists this clone with a few counts. This rearrangement joins TRBV7-9 to TRBJ1-6; D is ambiguous. Germline V lookup: CDR1 SEHNR, CDR2 FQNEAQ (reference sequence). V lost 4 bases to trimming and J lost 8 bases, with 12 bases between them. The CDR3 totals 14 residues. The CDR3 nucleotides are TGTGCCAGCAGCTCCTCAGTTTCTGATTCACCCCTCCACTTT. Translation: CASSSSVSDSPLHF. The complete variable domain, with remaining parts taken from reference TRBV7-9 and TRBJ1-6, reads DTGVSQNPRHKITKRGQNVTFRCDPISEHNRLYWYRQTLGQGPEFLTYFQNEAQLEKSRLLSDRFSAERPKGSFSTLEIQRTEQGDSAMYLCASSSSVSDSPLHFGNGTRLTVT.

J is TRBJ2-5 and V is TRBV5-4; the match to TRBD2 covers 10 bases. The length of the CDR3 is 15 residues. The junction had 5 bases not matched to a gene; V was cut back by 4 bases and J by 2 bases. The V gene's germline CDR1 is SGHNT and CDR2 YYREEE (reference sequence). CDR3 in amino acids: CASSILAGPQETQYF. CDR3 nucleotide sequence: TGTGCCAGCAGCATACTAGCGGGGCCTCAAGAGACCCAGTACTTC.

The chain has TRBV19 and TRBJ2-1, with TRBD2 matching 7 bases. Germline lookup yields CDR1 LNHDA and CDR2 SQIVND (reference sequence). After removal of 2 bases from V and 3 bases from J, the junction contained 4 bases not matched to a gene. This CDR3 is built from 15 residues. CDR3 bases: TGTGCCAGTAGTATAAGGCGGGGGTTCTACAATGAGCAGTTCTTC. Translated: CASSIRRGFYNEQFF. Based on the CDR3 plus reference TRBV19 and TRBJ2-1, the full variable domain is DGGITQSPKYLFRKEGQNVTLSCEQNLNHDAMYWYRQDPGQGLRLIYYSQIVNDFQKGDIAEGYSVSREKKESFPLTVTSAQKNPTAFYLCASSIRRGFYNEQFFGPGTRLTVL.

This sequence joins TRBV5-1 and TRBJ2-1; D is perhaps TRBD2 (6 bases). From germline, CDR1 is SGHRS and CDR2 YFSETQ. The CDR3 is made up of 16 amino acids. V was pared by 3 bases and J by 0 bases, with 13 bases between. The CDR3 sequence is CASSSLPGGSYNEQFF. The CDR3 DNA reads TGCGCCAGCAGCTCCCTACCCGGGGGCTCCTACAATGAGCAGTTCTTC.

This rearrangement joins TRBV11-3 to TRBJ2-3, with TRBD2 matching 8 bases. The CDR3 is 18 residues long. V dropped 4 bases and J dropped 6; count of bases not matched to a gene: 18. Germline V gene lookup returns CDR1 SGHNT and CDR2 YENEEA. The CDR3 coding sequence is TGTGCCAGCAGCTCCCCCGGTTCGGGGGGGCCGTCGATGGATACGCAGTATTTT. This encodes CASSSPGSGGPSMDTQYF.

This chain joins TRBV6-4 and TRBJ1-6; no clear D gene. The V end was cut by 7 bases, the J end by 3 bases, with 13 bases between. The germline V gene encodes CDR1 MRHNA and CDR2 SNTAGT. The CDR3 runs to 15 residues. Here the CDR3 reads CASTLEAGYNSPLHF. The CDR3 coding sequence is TGTGCCAGCACCCTGGAAGCGGGCTATAATTCACCCCTCCACTTT.

CDR3 nucleotides: TGTGCCAGCAGAGCGGGACTAGCGGCAACAGATACGCAGTATTTT. Translation gives CASRAGLAATDTQYF. V usage is TRBV6-6 and J usage is TRBJ2-3; 11 positions agree with TRBD2. This CDR3 region has 15 residues. The V and J ends lost 6 bases and 3 bases, in that order; junction bases with no gene match: 5. CDR1 MNHNY and CDR2 SVGAGI come from the germline V gene (reference sequence).

V usage is TRBV7-6 and J usage is TRBJ2-7, with D possibly matching TRBD2 (6 bases). Germline loops: CDR1 SGHVS, CDR2 FNYEAQ. V was trimmed by 1 base and J by 0 bases, leaving 13 bases between them. CDR3 length equals 16 residues. CDR3 in amino acids: CASSLGREDPSYEQYV. CDR3 DNA: TGTGCCAGCAGCTTAGGGAGGGAAGATCCCTCCTACGAGCAGTACGTC.

This CDR3 is CASTLGGAGNTIYF. CDR3 nucleotides: TGTGCCAGCACACTCGGGGGGGCGGGAAACACCATATATTTT. V gene TRBV6-5 combines with J gene TRBJ1-3, with a possible D match to TRBD1 (6 bases). The CDR3 is made up of 14 amino acids. Germline-derived CDR1 and CDR2 are MNHEY and SVGAGI. V was pared by 7 bases and J by 4 bases, with 14 bases between.

The chain joins TRBV29-1 to TRBJ1-1; 9 nucleotides line up with TRBD1. The junction had 6 bases not matched to a gene; V was cut back by 5 bases and J by 5 bases. Germline CDR1 is SQVTM and CDR2 is ANQGSEA. This CDR3 comprises 13 residues. CDR3 residues: CSVRDRARTEAFF. The CDR3 DNA is TGCAGCGTTCGGGACAGGGCTCGGACTGAAGCTTTCTTT.

This clone has only one observation. The chain couples TRBV7-9 to TRBJ2-6; D might be TRBD2 (5 bases). Per the germline V gene, CDR1 is SEHNR and CDR2 is FQNEAQ (reference sequence). This CDR3 has 11 residues. The ends were cut back, 5 bases at V and 13 bases at J, with 9 bases in the middle. The CDR3 region has the DNA TGTGCCAGCAGCCGATCGGGGGTCCTGACTTTC. Amino acid sequence: CASSRSGVLTF.

The table lists this clone with a count of one. The genes are TRBV14 and TRBJ1-6; TRBD1 matches at 9 bases. The CDR3 loop spans 16 amino acids. V dropped 5 bases and J dropped 5; count of bases not matched to a gene: 7. CDR1 SGHDN and CDR2 FVKESK come from the germline V gene. CDR3 bases: TGTGCCAGCAGCGAACGCCGGGACAGGGATAATTCACCCCTCCACTTT. It translates to CASSERRDRDNSPLHF.

V usage is TRBV27 and J usage is TRBJ2-7; the match to TRBD1 covers 9 bases. In germline, CDR1 is MNHEY, CDR2 SMNVEV (reference sequence). The CDR3 contains 15 residues. J gave up 4 bases and V 6 bases, and 10 bases lay outside the gene matches. The CDR3 reads CASRITPGQGYEQYF. The CDR3 DNA reads as TGTGCCAGCAGAATAACCCCGGGACAGGGTTACGAGCAGTACTTC.

The chain has TRBV4-1 and TRBJ2-3; D is possibly TRBD1 (6 bases). The ends were cut back, 0 bases at V and 2 bases at J, with 12 bases in the middle. This CDR3 region has 16 residues. Germline-derived CDR1 and CDR2 are MGHRA and YSYEKL. The CDR3 DNA is TGCGCCAGCAGCCAAGATGGGCTGGGGGCCACAGATACGCAGTATTTT. Its protein is CASSQDGLGATDTQYF.

This clone was counted between two and nine times. Written as DNA, the CDR3 is TGTGCCAGCAGTTCCTCTCAGGGGTTGGCCATATATTTT. Protein: CASSSSQGLAIYF. The V call is TRBV6-5, the J call TRBJ1-3; TRBD1 might be the D (6 bases). Trimming shortened V by 4 bases and J by 11 bases, and 15 bases separated the two germline ends. The CDR3 is 13 amino acids. Per germline, CDR1 MNHEY and CDR2 SVGAGI.

The chain uses TRBV6-5 and TRBJ2-7; weak D call: TRBD1 (7 bases). This CDR3 comprises 15 residues. V was pared by 6 bases and J by 0 bases, with 15 bases between. The V gene's germline CDR1 is MNHEY and CDR2 SVGAGI. The CDR3 loop reads CASRTAQGGSYEQYF. CDR3 DNA: TGTGCCAGCAGGACCGCGCAGGGGGGCTCCTACGAGCAGTACTTC.

The genes are TRBV11-2 and TRBJ2-2; 8 bases fit TRBD1. V dropped 5 bases and J dropped 0; count of bases not matched to a gene: 8. The CDR3 totals 17 residues. In germline, CDR1 is SGHAT, CDR2 FQNNGV. The CDR3 coding sequence is TGTGCCAGCAGCCGTGGGACAGGCCTTACGAACACCGGGGAGCTGTTTTTT. Encoded protein: CASSRGTGLTNTGELFF.